This T cell receptor (beta chain) was documented in a study of Tregs in tolerant kidney transplant recipients. Sequencing was performed with immunoSEQ multiplex PCR; in TCRdb, only in-frame clones are kept and a portion is missing. Of 75,000 to 95,000 clones listed, just over 90% are singletons. V was shortened by 8 bases and J by 0 bases, with 14 bases between the two germline ends. This CDR3 region has 15 residues. Germline V gene data show CDR1 as SEHNR and CDR2 as FQNEAQ (reference sequence). Sequencing was carried out using CD8+ T cells from blood. This chain links TRBV7-9 with TRBJ2-1; the D is unclear. The receptor was isolated from a human donor in good health. In nucleotides, the CDR3 is TGTGCCAGCCGCGTCAGTCCCCGCTCCTACAATGAGCAGTTCTTC. It codes for CASRVSPRSYNEQFF.